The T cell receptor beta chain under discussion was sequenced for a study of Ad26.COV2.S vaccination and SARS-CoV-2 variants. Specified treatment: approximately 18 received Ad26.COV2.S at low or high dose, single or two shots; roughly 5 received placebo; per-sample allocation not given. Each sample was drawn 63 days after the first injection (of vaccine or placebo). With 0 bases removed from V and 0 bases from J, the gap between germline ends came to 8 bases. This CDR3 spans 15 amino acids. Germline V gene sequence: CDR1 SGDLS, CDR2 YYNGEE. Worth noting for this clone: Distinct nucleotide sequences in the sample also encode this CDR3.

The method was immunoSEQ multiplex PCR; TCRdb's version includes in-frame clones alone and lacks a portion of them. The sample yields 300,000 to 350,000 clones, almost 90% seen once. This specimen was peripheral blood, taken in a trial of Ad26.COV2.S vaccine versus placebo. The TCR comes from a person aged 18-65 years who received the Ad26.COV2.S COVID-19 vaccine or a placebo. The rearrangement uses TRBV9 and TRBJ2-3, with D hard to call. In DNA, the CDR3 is TGTGCCAGCAGCGTAGGACTGACTAGCACAGATACGCAGTATTTT. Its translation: CASSVGLTSTDTQYF.